The 30 T cell receptor beta chains below were found in one sample sequenced in a study of CXCR3-negative and CXCR3-positive naive CD8 T cells. cDNA libraries for TRB were generated by 5' RACE incorporating UMI labels. Reanalyzing the 5' RACE reads, TCRdb keeps one entry per CDR3 protein, without DNA. The record lists approximately 83,000 distinct CDR3 sequences, of which the ten most abundant hold 1.6%. The material sequenced was naive CXCR3- CD8+ T cells from blood. The sample's subset: CD45RO-CCR7+CD27+CD95- naive CD8+ T cells lacking CXCR3 (TNR3-). The receptors shown here come from a human donor in good health. Some clones in this sample may be carry-over from other donors' samples.

The rearrangement links TRBV6-2 or TRBV6-3 to TRBJ2-7; TCRdb proposes TRBD2, but this gene call is untestable without DNA. The CDR3 loop spans 15 amino acids. Germline CDR1 reads MNHEY; CDR2 reads SVGEGT. The CDR3 sequence: CASSPPSGRVSEQYF.

The chain recombines TRBV12-3 or TRBV12-4 with TRBJ2-1; as DNA is missing, the TRBD2 call by TCRdb cannot be tested. The CDR3 is 16 amino acids. The CDR3 is CASSHILVGPYNEQFF.

The V call is TRBV29-1, the J call TRBJ2-1; absent DNA, TCRdb's TRBD1 call cannot be checked. In germline, CDR1 is SQVTM, CDR2 ANQGSEA. CDR3 length: 14 residues. CDR3 loop: CSAKQTDPGNEQFF.

The chain joins TRBV2 to TRBJ2-5; TCRdb indicates TRBD1, and absent DNA this call remains unverified. The CDR3 has 17 residues. Germline V gives CDR1 SNHLY, CDR2 FYNNEI. CDR3 residues: CASSDNRSWGEQETQYF. The full variable domain, with the rest looked up from reference TRBV2 and TRBJ2-5, is EPEVTQTPSHQVTQMGQEVILRCVPISNHLYFYWYRQILGQKVEFLVSFYNNEISEKSEIFDDQFSVERPDGSNFTLKIRSTKLEDSAMYFCASSDNRSWGEQETQYFGPGTRLLVL.

The chain uses TRBV21-1 and TRBJ1-5; TCRdb's D gene call, TRBD1, goes unchecked for lack of DNA. TRBV21-1 is a recognized pseudogene. There are 18 residues in the CDR3. The CDR3 reads CASSNGSGGSGSNQPQHF.

V is TRBV21-1 and J is TRBJ1-1. TRBV21-1 is termed a pseudogene. The CDR3 covers 14 residues. Here the CDR3 reads CASSKLGGLTEAFF.

The chain has TRBV12-3 or TRBV12-4 and TRBJ2-1; TCRdb picks TRBD1, but there is no DNA to check that call. The CDR3 runs to 15 residues. This chain's CDR3 is CASIAAAGARNEQFF.

J is TRBJ2-7 and V is TRBV6-2 or TRBV6-3; absent DNA, TCRdb's TRBD1 call cannot be checked. This CDR3 is 15 amino acids long. Per germline, CDR1 MNHEY and CDR2 SVGEGT. CDR3 in amino acids: CASSYRDRGTYEQYF.

The V gene is TRBV29-1, the J gene TRBJ2-3; TCRdb lists TRBD1, though no DNA is available to test this call. The CDR3 spans 12 residues. CDR1 and CDR2 (germline): SQVTM, ANQGSEA. CDR3 region: CSVRTGVDTQYF.

The chain joins TRBV4-3 to TRBJ2-7; TCRdb indicates TRBD1, and absent DNA this call remains unverified. The CDR3 totals 15 residues. From germline, CDR1 is LGHNA and CDR2 YSLEER. The CDR3 here is CASSQDLNYRDEQYF.

The V call is TRBV7-9, the J call TRBJ2-7. Germline V gene sequence: CDR1 SEHNR, CDR2 FQNEAQ (reference sequence). This CDR3 is built from 13 residues. The CDR3 region is CASSSQGSYEQYF.

This rearrangement joins TRBV20-1 to TRBJ2-5; the TCRdb D gene call, TRBD1, has no DNA to confirm it. The CDR3 extends over 15 amino acids. Germline V CDR1 and CDR2: DFQATT, SNEGSKA (reference sequence). The CDR3 protein is CSARDPAGAQETQYF.

This chain connects TRBV5-8 to TRBJ2-3; TCRdb designates TRBD1, a call that cannot be tested without DNA. Germline V gene data show CDR1 as SGHTS and CDR2 as YDEGEE. The CDR3 sequence is 17 residues long. CDR3 sequence reads: CASSSKPGTTSTDTQYF.

This chain uses TRBV5-1 with TRBJ2-1; TCRdb picks TRBD2, but there is no DNA to check that call. The CDR3 contains 17 residues. CDR1 is SGHRS and CDR2 is YFSETQ in the germline V gene. CDR3 sequence reads: CASSFLAGDHSYNEQFF.

CDR3 sequence reads: CASSQISMTEAFF. This chain links TRBV4-3 with TRBJ1-1. Germline CDR1 LGHNA, CDR2 YSLEER. The CDR3 runs to 13 residues.

The chain is built from TRBV4-3 and TRBJ2-7; with no DNA, the TCRdb D assignment of TRBD2 cannot be verified. The length of the CDR3 is 15 residues. Germline V gene data show CDR1 as LGHNA and CDR2 as YSLEER. Here the CDR3 reads CASSHHTGGHYEQYF.

V gene TRBV9 combines with J gene TRBJ2-3. The CDR3 extends over 14 amino acids. The germline gives CDR1 SGDLS, CDR2 YYNGEE. CDR3 amino acids: CASSVADYTDTQYF.

The V call is TRBV4-3, the J call TRBJ2-2. The CDR3 contains 12 residues. The germline CDR1 and CDR2 sequences are LGHNA and YSLEER. The CDR3 spells CASSQDSGELFF.

The chain has TRBV7-9 and TRBJ2-7; TCRdb names TRBD1, which stays unverified in the absence of DNA. CDR1 is SEHNR and CDR2 is FQNEAQ in the germline V gene (reference sequence). The CDR3 consists of 16 residues. CDR3 in amino acids: CASSPSTGVNSYEQYF. The complete variable domain, with remaining parts taken from reference TRBV7-9 and TRBJ2-7, reads DTGVSQNPRHKITKRGQNVTFRCDPISEHNRLYWYRQTLGQGPEFLTYFQNEAQLEKSRLLSDRFSAERPKGSFSTLEIQRTEQGDSAMYLCASSPSTGVNSYEQYFGPGTRLTVT.

The V gene is TRBV13, the J gene TRBJ2-5. In germline, CDR1 is PRHDT, CDR2 FYEKMQ (reference sequence). The CDR3 extends over 14 amino acids. The CDR3 sequence: CASSSNRDQETQYF.

The chain recombines TRBV11-2 with TRBJ2-1; the D call of TRBD2 rests on TCRdb alone, since no DNA is present to check it. This CDR3 region has 13 residues. Looked up from germline, CDR1 is SGHAT and CDR2 is FQNNGV. The CDR3 sequence: CASRGLAGESQFF.

The genes are TRBV27 and TRBJ1-2; TCRdb indicates TRBD1, and absent DNA this call remains unverified. This CDR3 has 16 residues. The germline V gene encodes CDR1 MNHEY and CDR2 SMNVEV (reference sequence). The CDR3 loop is CASSPDRGLHNYGYTF.

The chain combines TRBV15 with TRBJ1-2. The germline V gene has CDR1 LNHNV and CDR2 YYDKDF (reference sequence). The CDR3 contains 13 residues. This CDR3 is CATSPGGPYGYTF.

The J gene is TRBJ2-6, the V gene TRBV5-1; the D call of TRBD1 rests on TCRdb alone, since no DNA is present to check it. CDR1 and CDR2 from the germline V gene are SGHRS and YFSETQ. The CDR3 length is 18 residues. CDR3 residues: CASSLVGQDSSGANVLTF.

The chain couples TRBV25-1 to TRBJ2-1; the D gene TCRdb calls, TRBD1, cannot be checked with no DNA. CDR1 is MGHDK, CDR2 SYGVNS, per germline. This CDR3 has 14 residues. CDR3: CASTGTGGIYEQFF.

The V and J genes are TRBV14 and TRBJ2-7. This CDR3 contains 13 residues. Germline V gene lookup returns CDR1 SGHDN and CDR2 FVKESK. This chain's CDR3 is CASSQVMADEQYF.

V and J are TRBV18 and TRBJ2-3; the TCRdb D gene call, TRBD2, has no DNA to confirm it. This CDR3 region has 18 residues. CDR1 and CDR2 (germline): KGHSH, LQKENI. The CDR3: CASSPQRTSGSISDTQYF.

The chain joins TRBV29-1 to TRBJ1-1. Germline-derived CDR1 and CDR2 are SQVTM and ANQGSEA. The CDR3 covers 12 residues. CDR3 sequence: CSVDSRNTEAFF.

In terms of frequency, this clonotype is medium-sized. The chain links TRBV29-1 to TRBJ2-1; TCRdb proposes TRBD2, but this gene call is untestable without DNA. From germline, CDR1 is SQVTM and CDR2 ANQGSEA. The CDR3 is made up of 14 amino acids. The CDR3 sequence is CSVAGSGGSNEQFF.

This chain links TRBV5-1 with TRBJ2-7; the D call of TRBD2 rests on TCRdb alone, since no DNA is present to check it. CDR1 and CDR2 from the germline V gene are SGHRS and YFSETQ. The CDR3 loop spans 13 amino acids. The CDR3: CASMDSTPYEQYF.